This TCR beta chain stems from a study of blood T cell repertoires in COVID-19. Produced via immunoSEQ multiplex PCR; TCRdb's table is partial and in-frame only. The sample consists of more than 100,000 clones, roughly 85% of them appearing once. The specimen was peripheral blood. The TCR was taken from a man between 40 and 49 years old with acute or convalescent COVID-19.

The DNA of the CDR3 is TGTGCCAGCAGCAGGGGGCGGGCCTATGGCTACACCTTC. As protein: CASSRGRAYGYTF. The chain links TRBV25-1 to TRBJ1-2, with 8 bases fitting TRBD1. The CDR3 has 13 residues. The J segment lost 4 bases and the V segment lost 6 bases, leaving 4 bases of the junction unmatched. Germline values: CDR1 MGHDK, CDR2 SYGVNS.